This record looks at one TCR beta chain sequence and its context. Authors' processing steps: By means of reference gene primer amplification, nucleated cell counts were estimated. This table comes from immunoSEQ multiplex PCR, and its TCRdb copy is limited to in-frame clones, with some not included. That table gives V, J and clone size, and the DNA gave D and trimming. The table has tens of thousands of clones, about four fifths seen once. This entry is derived from a study of blood T cell repertoires in COVID-19. Turning to the study itself: Samples came from the United States, Italy and Spain, spanning acute and convalescent COVID-19. PBMCs, B-cell-depleted T cells, or T cells were the source of the cDNA or gDNA that made up the material.

The specimen was peripheral blood. The source is a woman between 70 and 85 years old with acute or convalescent COVID-19.

CDR3 in DNA: TGTGCCAGTACCCTGTGGCCTGACGGGAATCAGCCCCAGCATTTT. Residues: CASTLWPDGNQPQHF. V usage is TRBV19 and J usage is TRBJ1-5; D remains unclear. Trimming removed 7 bases at V and 4 bases at J, with 17 bases between. Germline assignment: CDR1 LNHDA and CDR2 SQIVND (reference sequence). This CDR3 is built from 15 residues.